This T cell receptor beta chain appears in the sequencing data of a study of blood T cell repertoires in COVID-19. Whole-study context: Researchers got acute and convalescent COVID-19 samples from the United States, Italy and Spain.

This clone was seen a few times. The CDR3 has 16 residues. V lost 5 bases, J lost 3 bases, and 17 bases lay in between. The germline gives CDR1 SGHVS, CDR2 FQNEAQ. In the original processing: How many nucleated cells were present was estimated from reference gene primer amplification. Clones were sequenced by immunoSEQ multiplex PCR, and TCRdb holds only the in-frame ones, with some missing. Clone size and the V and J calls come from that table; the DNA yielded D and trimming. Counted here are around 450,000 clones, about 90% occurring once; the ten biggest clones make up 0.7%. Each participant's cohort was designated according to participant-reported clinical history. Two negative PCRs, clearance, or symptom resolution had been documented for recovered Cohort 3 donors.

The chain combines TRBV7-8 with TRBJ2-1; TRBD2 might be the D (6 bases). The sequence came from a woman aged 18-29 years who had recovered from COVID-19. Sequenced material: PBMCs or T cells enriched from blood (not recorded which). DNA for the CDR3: TGTGCCAGCAGCCCCGTGCCGGGAGTTCGCTACAATGAGCAGTTCTTC. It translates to CASSPVPGVRYNEQFF.